Listed below are T cell receptor beta chains from one sample, sequenced in a study of T cell responses to AZD1222 COVID-19 vaccine. Clones were sequenced by immunoSEQ multiplex PCR, and TCRdb holds only the in-frame ones, with some missing. The sample has 140,000 to 150,000 clones; roughly 80% are singletons. Sample: peripheral blood, taken on day 0 of MenACWY control vaccination. These TCRs come from an adult in good health. Each CDR3 is given with its conserved first and last residue. Each record gives: D gene, J gene, V gene, clone size, CDR3 DNA, CDR3 protein. The D gene is left open where the match is weak. Clone size is not always given. Where it is, it says once, few, many or a class for expanded clones.

>-|TRBJ1-2|TRBV12-3/TRBV12-4|-
TGTGCCAGCAGCATACCAGGGTTCTATGGCTACACCTTC
CASSIPGFYGYTF
>TRBD1|TRBJ1-1|TRBV7-9|few
TGTGCCAGCAGCGAGGGGGCTGCTGAAGCTTTCTTT
CASSEGAAEAFF
>TRBD1|TRBJ1-2|TRBV7-3|many
TGTGCCAGCAGCCTAGGAGGGACAGGGCAAGGTGGCTACACCTTC
CASSLGGTGQGGYTF
>-|TRBJ1-1|TRBV2|-
TGTGCCAGCACCGAGAGCCCGGGAAACACTGAAGCTTTCTTT
CASTESPGNTEAFF
>TRBD1|TRBJ1-1|TRBV6-5|-
TGTGCCAGCAGAGAGGACAGGGGGAACACTGAAGCTTTCTTT
CASREDRGNTEAFF
>TRBD2|TRBJ2-1|TRBV19|-
TGTGCCAGTAGTATCTCCGATTCCCTAGCGGGGGGGCTCGGGAATGAGCAGTTCTTC
CASSISDSLAGGLGNEQFF
>TRBD1|TRBJ1-2|TRBV6-1|-
TGTGCCAGCAGTGAAGGGACAGGGGGGAACTATGGCTACACCTTC
CASSEGTGGNYGYTF
>-|TRBJ1-5|TRBV6-5|once
TGTGCCAGCAGTCCGGGCCGGAATCAGCCCCAGCATTTT
CASSPGRNQPQHF
>TRBD2|TRBJ2-2|TRBV4-1|few
TGCGCCAGCAGCCAAGCCGTAGCGGGGGGCCACACCGGGGAGCTGTTTTTT
CASSQAVAGGHTGELFF
>-|TRBJ2-3|TRBV19|-
TGTGCCAGTAGCCCGGGGGCGATCACAGATACGCAGTATTTT
CASSPGAITDTQYF
>-|TRBJ2-7|TRBV2|-
TGTGCCAGCAGTGTAGCCGCGCTGAGGTCCCACGAGCAGTACTTC
CASSVAALRSHEQYF
>-|TRBJ1-5|TRBV12-3/TRBV12-4|-
TGTGCCAGCAGTTTGAGGGAGAAACAGCCCCAGCATTTT
CASSLREKQPQHF
>-|TRBJ2-1|TRBV2|-
TGTGCCAGCAATTACAATGAGCAGTTCTTC
CASNYNEQFF
>-|TRBJ2-5|TRBV11-2|-
TGTGCCAGCAGCTTAGGAGGTCAAGAGACCCAGTACTTC
CASSLGGQETQYF
>-|TRBJ2-2|TRBV15|-
TGTGCCACCGAGACAGAACCCGGCACCGGGGAGCTGTTTTTT
CATETEPGTGELFF
>-|TRBJ2-5|TRBV28|once
TGTGCCAGCAGTTTAAGGGGACTCCAAGAGACCCAGTACTTC
CASSLRGLQETQYF
>-|TRBJ2-7|TRBV14|-
TGTGCCAGCAGCCGTCAAGGCGGAGGAGTGAAGTACTTC
CASSRQGGGVKYF
>-|TRBJ1-2|TRBV5-8|-
TGTGCCAGCAGCTTAGATGCAGGGAATGGCTACACCTTC
CASSLDAGNGYTF
>-|TRBJ2-3|TRBV5-6|few
TGTGCCAGCAGCTCCGGGACACTTAGCACAGATACGCAGTATTTT
CASSSGTLSTDTQYF
>TRBD1|TRBJ1-2|TRBV29-1|-
TGCAGCGTTGATGCTAGGGGGGGACAGGGGACTGCGGATGGCTACACCTTC
CSVDARGGQGTADGYTF
>TRBD1|TRBJ1-4|TRBV18|-
TGTGCCAGCTCACCGGGACAGACAAATGAAAAACTGTTTTTT
CASSPGQTNEKLFF
>-|TRBJ2-5|TRBV18|-
TGTGCCAGCTCAGACCAGGGGGGGACCCAGTACTTC
CASSDQGGTQYF
>TRBD1|TRBJ2-3|TRBV24-1|-
TGTGCCACCAGTGAAAACAGGGGCTACACAGATACGCAGTATTTT
CATSENRGYTDTQYF
>-|TRBJ1-3|TRBV28|-
TGTGCCAGCAGGCCCCCCCGGGCTGGAAACACCATATATTTT
CASRPPRAGNTIYF
>-|TRBJ2-4|TRBV27|-
TGTGCCAGCAGTTTAGGGCGAGGGGCGGGAGCCAAAAACATTCAGTACTTC
CASSLGRGAGAKNIQYF
>TRBD1|TRBJ2-7|TRBV7-8|-
TGTGCCAGCAGTCCCCGGACAGGGGACTACGAGCAGTACTTC
CASSPRTGDYEQYF
>-|TRBJ2-3|TRBV3-1/TRBV3-2|-
TGTGCCAGCAGCCGTGGAGATACGCAGTATTTT
CASSRGDTQYF
>TRBD2|TRBJ2-1|TRBV4-1|-
TGCGCCAGCAGCCAAACCGGGACTAGTTACAATGAGCAGTTCTTC
CASSQTGTSYNEQFF
>-|TRBJ1-6|TRBV7-6|-
TGTGCCAGCCGGCCGACAAGTCGCTCCTATAATTCACCCCTCCACTTT
CASRPTSRSYNSPLHF
>-|TRBJ2-3|TRBV7-9|-
TGTGCCAGCAGCTTTAGTCGAGGGGCGGGAGATACGCAGTATTTT
CASSFSRGAGDTQYF
>TRBD2|TRBJ2-3|TRBV5-1|-
TGCGCCAGCAGCCAGGGACTAGCGGCACCCACAGATACGCAGTATTTT
CASSQGLAAPTDTQYF
>-|TRBJ1-1|TRBV19|few
TGTGCCAGTAGTGACCCAGGGAGGTACACTGAAGCTTTCTTT
CASSDPGRYTEAFF
>-|TRBJ2-5|TRBV5-4|many
TGTGCCAGCAGCTTAATGGAGACCCAGTACTTC
CASSLMETQYF
>TRBD1|TRBJ1-2|TRBV28|-
TGTGCCAGCAGTACATTTGTGGGACAGGGCAACTATGGCTACACCTTC
CASSTFVGQGNYGYTF
>TRBD1|TRBJ1-3|TRBV3-1/TRBV3-2|-
TGTGCCAGCAGCCTGCGACAGGGCGGTTCTCTGGAAACAACCATATATTTT
CASSLRQGGSLETTIYF
>-|TRBJ1-6|TRBV28|-
TGTGCCAGCAGTTTAGTCAGGGGAAGTTCACCCCTCCACTTT
CASSLVRGSSPLHF
>-|TRBJ2-3|TRBV7-9|-
TGTGCCAGCAGCTTAGCGCGGGGCGGGGACACAGATACGCAGTATTTT
CASSLARGGDTDTQYF
>-|TRBJ2-5|TRBV5-1|-
TGCGCCAGCAGCTTGTGGGGGGCCGTCCAGGAGACCCAGTACTTC
CASSLWGAVQETQYF
>-|TRBJ2-5|TRBV5-1|-
TGCGCCAGCAGCCATCAAGAGACCCAGTACTTC
CASSHQETQYF
>-|TRBJ1-2|TRBV18|-
TGTGCCAGCTCTCGCTCCGAACAGAATGGCTACACCTTC
CASSRSEQNGYTF
>-|TRBJ2-5|TRBV28|-
TGTGCCAGCAGTTTAGCAGAGACCCAGTACTTC
CASSLAETQYF
>TRBD2|TRBJ2-5|TRBV5-4|-
TGTGCCAGCAGCTTGGATGGACCAGCGGGGGCAGGAGAGACCCAGTACTTC
CASSLDGPAGAGETQYF
>-|TRBJ2-7|TRBV7-8|few
TGTGCCAGCAGCTTAGAGACAGTATTATACGACGAGCAGTACTTC
CASSLETVLYDEQYF
>-|TRBJ2-2|TRBV3-1/TRBV3-2|-
TGTGCCAGCAGCCAAGATCTAGGCAGGGCCACCGGGGAGCTGTTTTTT
CASSQDLGRATGELFF
>TRBD1|TRBJ1-5|TRBV4-1|-
TGCGCCAGCAGCCAGCTACAGGGGAAACAGCCCCAGCATTTT
CASSQLQGKQPQHF
>-|TRBJ1-6|TRBV30|-
TGTGCCTGGAGACAGGGTAGCTCCTATAATTCACCCCTCCACTTT
CAWRQGSSYNSPLHF
>-|TRBJ2-7|TRBV5-1|-
TGCGCCAGCAGCTTGGAACACGAGCAGTACTTC
CASSLEHEQYF
>-|TRBJ1-5|TRBV7-2|-
TGTGCCAGCAGCTTATTGTCCCTAGGCAATCAGCCCCAGCATTTT
CASSLLSLGNQPQHF
>-|TRBJ1-6|TRBV9|-
TGTGCCAGCAGCATTTCGGATATCAATTCACCCCTCCACTTT
CASSISDINSPLHF
>-|TRBJ1-5|TRBV29-1|-
TGCAGCGTTCGAGCAGGGCTGGCACAGCCCCAGCATTTT
CSVRAGLAQPQHF
>-|TRBJ2-2|TRBV5-1|-
TGCGCCAGCAGCCTCGGCGGAGTGAACACCGGGGAGCTGTTTTTT
CASSLGGVNTGELFF
>-|TRBJ1-2|TRBV7-9|-
TGTGCCAGCAGCTTAGTTCCAGGTGACGCTGGCTACACCTTC
CASSLVPGDAGYTF
>-|TRBJ1-2|TRBV13|few
TGTGCCAGCAGCCGCAGGCTACCGACTTGGGGTGGCGGCGGCTACACCTTC
CASSRRLPTWGGGGYTF
>-|TRBJ2-6|TRBV5-5|-
TGTGCCAGCACTGGGGCCAACGTCCTGACTTTC
CASTGANVLTF
>-|TRBJ1-3|TRBV7-3|-
TGTGCCAGCAGCACTAGGGTATGGATCTCTGGAAACACCATATATTTT
CASSTRVWISGNTIYF
>TRBD1|TRBJ1-6|TRBV19|-
TGTGCCAGTAGTTCGGGACAGGGGTTAAATTCACCCCTCCACTTT
CASSSGQGLNSPLHF
>-|TRBJ1-2|TRBV25-1|-
TGTGCCAGCAGTGATGACCCGACTCCTTACCAGGGCTACACCTTC
CASSDDPTPYQGYTF